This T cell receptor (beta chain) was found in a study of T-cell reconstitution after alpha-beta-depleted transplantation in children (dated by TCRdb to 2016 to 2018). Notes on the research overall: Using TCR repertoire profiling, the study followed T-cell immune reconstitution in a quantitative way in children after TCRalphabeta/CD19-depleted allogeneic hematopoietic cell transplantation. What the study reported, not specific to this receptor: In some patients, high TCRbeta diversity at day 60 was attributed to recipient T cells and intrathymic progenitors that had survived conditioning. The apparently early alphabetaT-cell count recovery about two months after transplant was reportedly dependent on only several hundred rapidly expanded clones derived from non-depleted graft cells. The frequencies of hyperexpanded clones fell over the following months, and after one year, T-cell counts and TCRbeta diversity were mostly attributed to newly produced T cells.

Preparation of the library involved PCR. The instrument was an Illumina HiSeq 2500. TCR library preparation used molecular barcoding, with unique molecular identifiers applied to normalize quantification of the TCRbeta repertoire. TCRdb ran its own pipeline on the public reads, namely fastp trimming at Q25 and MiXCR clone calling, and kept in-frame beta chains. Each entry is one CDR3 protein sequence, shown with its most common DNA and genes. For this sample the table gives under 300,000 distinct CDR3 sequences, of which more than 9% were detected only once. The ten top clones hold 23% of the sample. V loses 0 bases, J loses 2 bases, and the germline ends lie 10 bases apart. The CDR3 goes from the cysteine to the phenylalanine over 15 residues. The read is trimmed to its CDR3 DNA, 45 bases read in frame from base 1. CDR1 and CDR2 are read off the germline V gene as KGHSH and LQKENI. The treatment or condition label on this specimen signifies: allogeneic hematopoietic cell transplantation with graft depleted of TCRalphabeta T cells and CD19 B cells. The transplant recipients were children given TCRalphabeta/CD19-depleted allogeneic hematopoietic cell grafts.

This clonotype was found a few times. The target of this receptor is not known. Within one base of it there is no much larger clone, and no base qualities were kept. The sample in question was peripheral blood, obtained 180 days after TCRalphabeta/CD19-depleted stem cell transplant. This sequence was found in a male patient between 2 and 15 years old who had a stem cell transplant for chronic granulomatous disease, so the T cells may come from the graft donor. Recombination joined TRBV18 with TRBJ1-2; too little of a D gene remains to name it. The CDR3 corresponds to CASSPPHTPNYGYTF. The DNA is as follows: TGTGCCAGCTCACCACCGCACACGCCAAACTATGGCTACACCTTC.